The 31 T cell receptor beta chains below were found in one sample sequenced in a study of blood T cell repertoires in COVID-19. Measured with immunoSEQ multiplex PCR; TCRdb has only the in-frame clones, and not every one. The repertoire has fewer than 150,000 clones, around 81% of them found once; the top ten carry 2% to 2.5%. Sequenced material: peripheral blood. The receptors shown here come from a man in his 70s with acute or convalescent COVID-19.

The chain is built from TRBV19 and TRBJ1-1; 10 bases fit TRBD1. Germline values: CDR1 LNHDA, CDR2 SQIVND (reference sequence). The CDR3 sequence is 14 residues long. Trimming at V came to 5 bases and at J to 4 bases, leaving 4 bases not matched to a gene. The CDR3 region is CASSLGQGSTEAFF. The DNA of the CDR3 is TGTGCCAGTAGTTTGGGACAGGGGAGCACTGAAGCTTTCTTT. Based on the CDR3 plus reference TRBV19 and TRBJ1-1, the full variable domain is DGGITQSPKYLFRKEGQNVTLSCEQNLNHDAMYWYRQDPGQGLRLIYYSQIVNDFQKGDIAEGYSVSREKKESFPLTVTSAQKNPTAFYLCASSLGQGSTEAFFGQGTRLTVV.

The chain links TRBV9 to TRBJ2-3; 10 bases map to TRBD2. The V gene's germline CDR1 is SGDLS and CDR2 YYNGEE. The length of the CDR3 is 15 residues. Trimming removed 3 bases from V and 0 bases from J; junction bases left unmatched: 1. The DNA of the CDR3 is TGTGCCAGCAGCGGTAGCGGGGGGAGCACAGATACGCAGTATTTT. Its translation: CASSGSGGSTDTQYF. The full variable domain, with the rest looked up from reference TRBV9 and TRBJ2-3, is DSGVTQTPKHLITATGQRVTLRCSPRSGDLSVYWYQQSLDQGLQFLIQYYNGEERAKGNILERFSAQQFPDLHSELNLSSLELGDSALYFCASSGSGGSTDTQYFGPGTRLTVL.

The chain is built from TRBV29-1 and TRBJ1-2; D is unclear. CDR1 and CDR2 from the germline V gene are SQVTM and ANQGSEA. The germline V and J ends were trimmed by 6 bases and 0 bases, with 2 bases remaining between them. The CDR3 loop spans 10 amino acids. The CDR3 DNA sequence: TGCAGCGTCGCTAACTATGGCTACACCTTC. Translating it yields CSVANYGYTF.

In its sample, this clone was seen once. The genes are TRBV7-2 and TRBJ2-3, with 9 bases fitting TRBD2. J gave up 4 bases and V 4 bases, and 9 bases lay outside the gene matches. Germline V gene data show CDR1 as SGHTA and CDR2 as FQGNSA. The CDR3 is made up of 16 amino acids. CDR3 sequence reads: CASSYLAGLGPDTQYF. The CDR3 DNA reads TGTGCCAGCAGCTACCTAGCGGGATTGGGGCCAGATACGCAGTATTTT.

The CDR3 spells CASSQYEKLFF. CDR3 sequence (DNA): TGTGCCAGCAGCCAATATGAAAAACTGTTTTTT. V and J are TRBV7-9 and TRBJ1-4; D call uncertain. V lost 5 bases, J lost 6 bases, and 4 bases lay in between. Germline CDR1 and CDR2: SEHNR and FQNEAQ (reference sequence). The CDR3 extends over 11 amino acids.

The chain couples TRBV7-6 to TRBJ1-4; 10 bases fit TRBD1. V shed 3 bases, J shed 7 bases, and the junction held 8 bases outside the gene matches. Germline V gene sequence: CDR1 SGHVS, CDR2 FNYEAQ. The CDR3 contains 16 residues. CDR3 DNA sequence: TGTGCCAGCAGCTTGCTGGTGACAGGGGGCAGTGAAAAACTGTTTTTT. Its translation is CASSLLVTGGSEKLFF.

This clone was picked up a small number of times. V gene TRBV15 combines with J gene TRBJ1-2, with 7 bases fitting TRBD1. J lost 8 bases, V lost 4 bases, and 10 bases had no gene match. This CDR3 is built from 14 residues. Germline assignment: CDR1 LNHNV and CDR2 YYDKDF (reference sequence). CDR3 in amino acids: CATSMVSRTGGYTF. The CDR3 DNA reads TGTGCCACCAGCATGGTTAGTAGGACAGGCGGCTACACCTTC.

J is TRBJ2-7 and V is TRBV6-5; 9 bases map to TRBD1. CDR1 is MNHEY and CDR2 is SVGAGI in the germline V gene. V lost 6 bases, J lost 4 bases, and 10 bases stayed unmatched. The CDR3 length is 15 residues. The CDR3: CASRVGQGGRYEQYF. CDR3 bases: TGTGCCAGCAGGGTGGGACAGGGAGGGAGATACGAGCAGTACTTC.

This clone has a handful of counts. In DNA form, the CDR3 reads TGTGCCAGCAGCTCTCACCCCTGGGGGGACACCGGGGAGCTGTTTTTT. Translated, it gives CASSSHPWGDTGELFF. The chain carries TRBV11-3 and TRBJ2-2; TRBD2 might be the D (6 bases). CDR1 SGHNT and CDR2 YENEEA come from the germline V gene. V lost 4 bases to trimming and J lost 3 bases, with 15 bases between them. The CDR3 is 16 residues long.

This chain connects TRBV18 to TRBJ1-6; TRBD1 matches at 9 bases. Germline CDR1 reads KGHSH; CDR2 reads LQKENI. The CDR3 totals 18 residues. The trim removed 2 bases at V and 7 bases at J, leaving 12 bases unmatched. CDR3 DNA: TGTGCCAGCTCACCAATTACAACCCGGGACAGGGTAAATTCACCCCTCCACTTT. Its protein is CASSPITTRDRVNSPLHF. The full variable domain, rest sourced from reference TRBV18 and TRBJ1-6, is NAGVMQNPRHLVRRRGQEARLRCSPMKGHSHVYWYRQLPEEGLKFMVYLQKENIIDESGMPKERFSAEFPKEGPSILRIQQVVRGDSAAYFCASSPITTRDRVNSPLHFGNGTRLTVT.

The gene calls are TRBV6-2 or TRBV6-3 and TRBJ1-5; 7 nucleotides line up with TRBD1. Germline loops: CDR1 MNHEY, CDR2 SVGEGT. The junction had 14 bases not matched to a gene; V was cut back by 6 bases and J by 0 bases. This CDR3 contains 18 residues. CDR3 sequence reads: CASSPWDRGEASNQPQHF. The DNA of the CDR3 is TGTGCCAGCAGCCCTTGGGACAGAGGGGAGGCTAGCAATCAGCCCCAGCATTTT.

The chain joins TRBV29-1 to TRBJ2-1, with 7 positions matching TRBD1. The J segment lost 6 bases and the V segment lost 1 base, leaving 9 bases of the junction unmatched. Per germline, CDR1 SQVTM and CDR2 ANQGSEA. The CDR3 is 15 amino acids. The CDR3 loop is CSVEGGRQGFNEQFF. CDR3 DNA sequence: TGCAGCGTTGAAGGTGGGAGACAGGGTTTCAATGAGCAGTTCTTC.

The chain carries TRBV10-3 and TRBJ1-1; 9 nucleotides agree with TRBD1. Germline lookup yields CDR1 ENHRY and CDR2 SYGVKD. The CDR3 covers 15 residues. The trim removed 3 bases at V and 1 base at J, leaving 3 bases unmatched. The CDR3, as DNA: TGTGCCATCAGTGAAACAGGGGGCGCGAACACTGAAGCTTTCTTT. Translated, it gives CAISETGGANTEAFF.

The genes are TRBV5-8 and TRBJ1-1, with TRBD1 matching 9 bases. J gave up 1 base and V 4 bases, and 5 bases lay outside the gene matches. Germline CDR1 SGHTS, CDR2 YDEGEE. The CDR3 extends over 15 amino acids. The CDR3 bases are TGTGCCAGCAGCAGAACGGGACAGGGGAACACTGAAGCTTTCTTT. It codes for CASSRTGQGNTEAFF.

This chain links TRBV7-2 with TRBJ1-5; D is unresolved. Trimming took off 2 bases at V and 2 bases at J, with 4 bases between the two ends. Germline CDR1 is SGHTA and CDR2 is FQGNSA. The CDR3 sequence is 13 residues long. The CDR3 spells CASSLQGNQPQHF. Here the CDR3 DNA reads TGTGCCAGCAGCTTACAGGGCAATCAGCCCCAGCATTTT.

The V gene is TRBV2, the J gene TRBJ1-6; 9 bases agree with TRBD1. Germline-derived CDR1 and CDR2 are SNHLY and FYNNEI. The trim removed 6 bases at V and 7 bases at J, leaving 4 bases unmatched. The CDR3 length is 14 residues. CDR3 DNA sequence: TGTGCCAGCAGCTCAGACAGGGGGAATTCACCCCTCCACTTT. It yields the protein CASSSDRGNSPLHF.

The V call is TRBV5-6, the J call TRBJ2-1; 7 nucleotides agree with TRBD1. This CDR3 is 17 amino acids long. Germline CDR1 is SGHDT and CDR2 is YYEEEE. After removal of 3 bases from V and 0 bases from J, the junction contained 9 bases not matched to a gene. Here the CDR3 reads CASSSAGAGGSYNEQFF. In DNA form, the CDR3 reads TGTGCCAGCAGCTCCGCCGGGGCAGGGGGCTCCTACAATGAGCAGTTCTTC.

The chain recombines TRBV18 with TRBJ2-7; 7 nucleotides match TRBD1. Germline lookup yields CDR1 KGHSH and CDR2 LQKENI. The CDR3 runs 13 residues. Trimming at V came to 6 bases and at J to 7 bases, leaving 9 bases not matched to a gene. As DNA, the CDR3 is TGTGCCAGCTCCCTCTCCGGGACAGAAGAGCAGTACTTC. Its protein product is CASSLSGTEEQYF.

This clone has just a few counts. This chain connects TRBV7-9 to TRBJ1-2, with 9 bases identical to TRBD1. The CDR3 spans 15 residues. Losses at the gene ends were 5 bases for V and 6 bases for J; bases not matched to a gene: 10. Germline V lookup: CDR1 SEHNR, CDR2 FQNEAQ (reference sequence). CDR3 amino acids: CASSLDGTGIDGYTF. CDR3 in DNA: TGTGCCAGCAGCCTCGACGGGACAGGGATCGATGGCTACACCTTC.

This clone was observed many times. The chain joins TRBV6-5 to TRBJ2-7; no clear D. CDR1 and CDR2 (germline): MNHEY, SVGAGI. The CDR3 covers 12 residues. Trimming took off 6 bases at V and 2 bases at J, with 8 bases between the two ends. Here the CDR3 reads CASSTSPYEQYF. In DNA form, the CDR3 reads TGTGCCAGCAGCACTTCTCCCTACGAGCAGTACTTC.

This chain uses TRBV30 with TRBJ2-7; TRBD1 aligns across 10 bases. Germline CDR1 GTSNPN, CDR2 SVGIG (reference sequence). The junction had 8 bases not matched to a gene; V was cut back by 4 bases and J by 2 bases. The CDR3 loop spans 15 amino acids. The CDR3 region has the DNA TGTGCCTGGAAGCGATCCGGGACAGGGGCCTACGAGCAGTACTTC. Translated: CAWKRSGTGAYEQYF.

The J gene is TRBJ2-4, the V gene TRBV5-5, with a tentative D call TRBD2 (7 bases). Germline V lookup: CDR1 SGHKS, CDR2 YYEKEE (reference sequence). The CDR3 runs to 14 residues. V lost 4 bases to trimming and J lost 8 bases, with 16 bases between them. The CDR3 sequence is CASSLWGGGDIQYF. DNA of the CDR3: TGTGCCAGCAGCCTCTGGGGAGGGGGGGACATTCAGTACTTC.

J is TRBJ2-3 and V is TRBV5-1; TRBD1 agrees at 7 bases. There are 15 residues in the CDR3. Looked up from germline, CDR1 is SGHRS and CDR2 is YFSETQ. J lost 6 bases, V lost 2 bases, and 9 bases had no gene match. In nucleotides, the CDR3 is TGCGCCAGCAGCTTCACCGGGACAGCGGAGGATACGCAGTATTTT. This sequence encodes CASSFTGTAEDTQYF.

This chain uses TRBV10-3 with TRBJ1-2, with D perhaps matching TRBD1 (5 bases). The V and J ends lost 10 bases and 6 bases respectively, with 15 bases between them. This CDR3 is 12 amino acids long. Germline V gene sequence: CDR1 ENHRY, CDR2 SYGVKD. The CDR3 DNA reads as TGTGCCACCACTGGCCAGGGCGATGGCTACACCTTC. Translating gives CATTGQGDGYTF.

The chain combines TRBV12-3 or TRBV12-4 with TRBJ2-1, with a weak D call TRBD1 (5 bases). CDR3 length: 13 amino acids. V lost 4 bases to trimming and J lost 9 bases, with 13 bases between them. CDR3 nucleotides: TGTGCCAGCAGTTGGTCAGGGTTGGGTGAGCAGTTCTTC. Its translation is CASSWSGLGEQFF.

The J gene is TRBJ1-1, the V gene TRBV6-5; D is ambiguous. Trimming took 7 bases from V and 0 from J, leaving 12 bases between them. Germline V gene data show CDR1 as MNHEY and CDR2 as SVGAGI. The CDR3 totals 14 residues. CDR3 sequence: CASTLLTMNTEAFF. The CDR3 DNA follows: TGTGCCAGCACCCTACTTACCATGAACACTGAAGCTTTCTTT.

The CDR3 sequence is CSGLDRHYGYTF. The CDR3 DNA follows: TGCAGCGGGCTTGACAGACACTATGGCTACACCTTC. The chain combines TRBV29-1 with TRBJ1-2, with D tentatively TRBD1 (5 bases). V lost 7 bases, J lost 3 bases, and 12 bases lay in between. The CDR3 is 12 residues long. Germline CDR1 and CDR2: SQVTM and ANQGSEA.

This clone occurred a few times. The V and J genes are TRBV5-1 and TRBJ2-5, with D perhaps matching TRBD1 (6 bases). Trimming stripped 4 bases from V and 4 bases from J, with 14 bases between. Germline CDR1 and CDR2: SGHRS and YFSETQ. This CDR3 has 14 residues. CDR3: CASSIQGAGETQYF. The CDR3 coding sequence is TGCGCCAGCAGCATACAGGGAGCAGGAGAGACCCAGTACTTC.

The chain links TRBV13 to TRBJ2-3, with 9 bases that match TRBD1. The trim removed 5 bases at V and 4 bases at J, leaving 4 bases unmatched. This CDR3 region has 14 residues. The germline CDR1 and CDR2 sequences are PRHDT and FYEKMQ (reference sequence). The CDR3 sequence: CASSLRQGADTQYF. In nucleotides, the CDR3 is TGTGCCAGCAGCCTAAGACAGGGGGCAGATACGCAGTATTTT.

CDR3 coding DNA: TGTGCCAGCAGTTACCCTCTGGGGCCAGGTCTCAATGAGCAGTTCTTC. Protein: CASSYPLGPGLNEQFF. The chain is built from TRBV6-2 or TRBV6-3 and TRBJ2-1, with D possibly matching TRBD1 (5 bases). The V and J ends lost 2 bases and 6 bases respectively, with 17 bases between them. CDR3 length: 16 residues. Germline CDR1 reads MNHEY; CDR2 reads SVGEGT.

This chain connects TRBV4-3 to TRBJ2-3; no clear D gene. Trimming removed 7 bases at V and 1 base at J, with 15 bases between. There are 15 residues in the CDR3. Germline CDR1 reads LGHNA; CDR2 reads YSLEER. The CDR3 reads CASKLGLSRTDTQYF. CDR3 nucleotide sequence: TGCGCCAGCAAGCTGGGCTTGTCCCGCACAGATACGCAGTATTTT.